This T cell receptor (beta chain) originates from a study of blood T cells in healthy people across ages. Study-level background: Template-switching capture recovered about one barcoded beta molecule per two T cells.

This clonotype has a handful of counts. Germline V gives CDR1 SNHLY, CDR2 FYNNEI. Trimming took 8 bases from V and 4 from J, leaving 23 bases between them. This CDR3 has 16 residues. A second about 6 to 12 cycle PCR used barcoded and J-beta primers. TCRdb re-called the 5' RACE reads with MiXCR, one entry per CDR3 protein. The sample shows approximately 490,000 distinct CDR3 sequences, around 24% of them seen only once. The amount of total RNA extracted per sample was at least 5.5 micrograms. This sample also appeared in a second study, on T cells of mothers and their children. According to that study: The study recruited three healthy Caucasian mothers and their six children as donors.

The sequencing input was blood. V usage is TRBV2 and J usage is TRBJ1-2; D is possibly TRBD1 (5 bases). The clonotype originates from a boy younger than 18 in good health. The CDR3 nucleotides are TGTGCCAGCGGAAGGGGAGGATGGGTCGCTCTCTATGGCTACACCTTC. It codes for CASGRGGWVALYGYTF.